The present T cell receptor beta chain was sequenced within a study of human T cells and chemical hapten exposure. Time point reported: patch test 2, 6 weeks after DPC sensitization. Noted treatment: therapeutic diphenylcyclopropenone sensitization with weekly scalp DPC. TCRdb called the RACE reads again in MiXCR, with one record for every CDR3 protein. The profile covers some 150,000 distinct CDR3 sequences, with over 9.5% appearing a single time and more than 1.1% taken by the ten largest. This clonotype was counted many times. This TCR derives from a woman aged 45 to 65 with alopecia areata. Some clones in this sample may be carry-over from other donors' samples. Sequencing used whole blood, obtained in connection with sensitization to the hapten diphenylcyclopropenone (DPC).

CDR3 region: CASSLAGLTYEQYF. In nucleotides, the CDR3 is TGTGCCAGCAGCTTAGCCGGCCTGACCTACGAGCAGTACTTC. The gene calls are TRBV7-9 and TRBJ2-7, with no clear D. Germline assignment: CDR1 SEHNR and CDR2 FQNEAQ (reference sequence). Deletions cut 0 bases from V and 2 bases from J, with 8 bases between. The CDR3 loop spans 14 amino acids. The variable domain in full, completed from reference TRBV7-9 and TRBJ2-7, reads DTGVSQNPRHKITKRGQNVTFRCDPISEHNRLYWYRQTLGQGPEFLTYFQNEAQLEKSRLLSDRFSAERPKGSFSTLEIQRTEQGDSAMYLCASSLAGLTYEQYFGPGTRLTVT.